The 25 T cell receptor beta chains listed next were all sequenced from one sample in a study of blood T cell repertoires in COVID-19. Sequencing was performed with immunoSEQ multiplex PCR; in TCRdb, only in-frame clones are kept and a portion is missing. This table has about 26,000 clones, approximately 90% appearing once. Sequences were obtained from peripheral blood. The receptors originated from a human donor in a cohort sampled during active COVID-19.

The chain combines TRBV20-1 with TRBJ2-7, with 8 bases lining up with TRBD2. CDR1 DFQATT and CDR2 SNEGSKA come from the germline V gene (reference sequence). The CDR3 loop spans 11 amino acids. Trimming at V came to 6 bases and at J to 6 bases, leaving 4 bases not matched to a gene. As DNA, the CDR3 is TGCAGTGCCGGGGGGGTAGGCGAGCAGTACTTC. Amino acid sequence: CSAGGVGEQYF.

The chain uses TRBV11-2 and TRBJ1-2, with D hard to call. The germline V gene encodes CDR1 SGHAT and CDR2 FQNNGV. The CDR3 extends over 13 amino acids. With 5 bases removed from V and 0 bases from J, the gap between germline ends came to 7 bases. The CDR3 loop reads CASSPDTNYGYTF. CDR3 DNA sequence: TGTGCCAGCAGCCCCGACACTAACTATGGCTACACCTTC.

The chain combines TRBV5-6 with TRBJ1-2; 7 bases line up with TRBD1. The CDR3 sequence is 13 residues long. Germline V gene lookup returns CDR1 SGHDT and CDR2 YYEEEE. Trimming took 4 bases from V and 2 from J; bases not matched to a gene: 2. The DNA of the CDR3 is TGTGCCAGCAGCCCGGGACAGAACTATGGCTACACCTTC. Amino acids: CASSPGQNYGYTF.

The rearrangement links TRBV18 to TRBJ2-3; D is uncertain. The CDR3 contains 13 residues. Germline V CDR1 and CDR2: KGHSH, LQKENI. Trimming left V 6 bases short and J 2 bases short, with 9 bases between. The CDR3 sequence is CASSITATDTQYF. The CDR3 DNA is TGTGCCAGCTCCATCACAGCCACAGATACGCAGTATTTT. The variable domain in full, completed from reference TRBV18 and TRBJ2-3, reads NAGVMQNPRHLVRRRGQEARLRCSPMKGHSHVYWYRQLPEEGLKFMVYLQKENIIDESGMPKERFSAEFPKEGPSILRIQQVVRGDSAAYFCASSITATDTQYFGPGTRLTVL.

The rearrangement uses TRBV28 and TRBJ2-7; 8 bases match TRBD1. Trimming at V came to 6 bases and at J to 4 bases, leaving 8 bases not matched to a gene. CDR1 is MDHEN, CDR2 SYDVKM, per germline. The CDR3 contains 14 residues. The CDR3 protein is CASRDRASLYEQYF. CDR3 sequence (DNA): TGTGCCAGCAGGGACAGGGCGTCCCTTTACGAGCAGTACTTC.

The gene calls are TRBV6-5 and TRBJ2-1, with 13 bases that match TRBD2. Germline assignment: CDR1 MNHEY and CDR2 SVGAGI. This CDR3 is 15 amino acids long. The ends lost 6 bases at V and 7 bases at J; junction bases unmatched: 6. The CDR3 region is CASSRLAGGRNEQFF. The CDR3 coding sequence is TGTGCCAGCAGCAGACTAGCGGGGGGACGGAATGAGCAGTTCTTC.

V usage is TRBV7-5 and J usage is TRBJ2-3; whether TRBD2, the table's D call, matches the DNA was not checked. TRBV7-5 is shown as a pseudogene. This CDR3 spans 14 amino acids. CDR3 nucleotides: TGTGTCAGAATTCCCGGTACGGGAGATGATACGCAGTATTTT. Protein sequence: CVRIPGTGDDTQYF.

The J gene is TRBJ1-2, the V gene TRBV5-6, with a weak D call TRBD1 (6 bases). Per the germline V gene, CDR1 is SGHDT and CDR2 is YYEEEE. The length of the CDR3 is 16 residues. V was pared by 0 bases and J by 3 bases, with 15 bases between. The CDR3 sequence is CASSLAPGTLHYGYTF. The CDR3 DNA reads TGTGCCAGCAGCTTGGCACCCGGGACACTTCACTATGGCTACACCTTC.

CDR3 in DNA: TGTGCCAGTAGTATCACACTAGCGGGGTACGAGACCCAGTACTTC. Translating gives CASSITLAGYETQYF. The chain employs TRBV19 and TRBJ2-5; 10 bases are a match to TRBD2. The CDR3 totals 15 residues. Germline CDR1 is LNHDA and CDR2 is SQIVND (reference sequence). The ends lost 3 bases at V and 5 bases at J; junction bases unmatched: 6.

The chain is built from TRBV28 and TRBJ2-1; maybe TRBD2 (6 bases). Germline V lookup: CDR1 MDHEN, CDR2 SYDVKM. Trimming stripped 3 bases from V and 9 bases from J, with 15 bases between. The CDR3 runs to 14 residues. CDR3 residues: CASSFAGTAGEQFF. The CDR3 bases are TGTGCCAGCAGTTTCGCGGGAACCGCGGGTGAGCAGTTCTTC.

The chain couples TRBV19 to TRBJ1-1; 7 positions agree with TRBD1. This CDR3 region has 15 residues. Germline V gene data show CDR1 as LNHDA and CDR2 as SQIVND (reference sequence). V gave up 8 bases and J gave up 0 bases; unmatched junction bases: 9. CDR3 protein: CASSTQGSLNTEAFF. In DNA, the CDR3 is TGTGCCAGTTCTACACAGGGGTCTTTGAACACTGAAGCTTTCTTT.

The chain links TRBV28 to TRBJ1-5; D may be TRBD1 (5 bases). The length of the CDR3 is 15 residues. Germline assignment: CDR1 MDHEN and CDR2 SYDVKM. Trimming pared 3 bases from V and 2 bases from J, leaving 11 bases between. The CDR3 DNA sequence: TGTGCCAGCAGTTTGGCGGGGGAGGGCAATCAGCCCCAGCATTTT. Its translation is CASSLAGEGNQPQHF. Full variable domain (rest looked up from reference TRBV28 and TRBJ1-5): DVKVTQSSRYLVKRTGEKVFLECVQDMDHENMFWYRQDPGLGLRLIYFSYDVKMKEKGDIPEGYSVSREKKERFSLILESASTNQTSMYLCASSLAGEGNQPQHFGDGTRLSIL.

The chain uses TRBV5-1 and TRBJ1-1; 9 nucleotides align to TRBD1. The germline V gene encodes CDR1 SGHRS and CDR2 YFSETQ. This CDR3 spans 15 amino acids. V lost 7 bases, J lost 5 bases, and 12 bases stayed unmatched. The CDR3 region is CASGMKQGAVTEAFF. In DNA form, the CDR3 reads TGCGCCAGCGGCATGAAACAGGGGGCAGTTACTGAAGCTTTCTTT.

This sequence joins TRBV3-1 (or the pseudogene TRBV3-2) and TRBJ2-1; tentatively, D is TRBD2 (5 bases). Looked up from germline, CDR1 is LGHDT and CDR2 is YNNKEL (reference sequence). V was cut by 1 base and J by 4 bases, with 11 bases left in between. The CDR3 loop spans 15 amino acids. The CDR3 DNA is TGTGCCAGCAGCCAAGGAACACTAGTTTACAATGAGCAGTTCTTC. It is translated as CASSQGTLVYNEQFF.

This chain joins TRBV5-4 and TRBJ1-1; tentative D call: TRBD1 (5 bases). The germline V gene has CDR1 SGHNT and CDR2 YYREEE (reference sequence). Trimming removed 1 base at V and 4 bases at J, with 8 bases between. The CDR3 is made up of 13 amino acids. CDR3 DNA sequence: TGTGCCAGCAGCTTGACAGGTACCACTGAAGCTTTCTTT. Translated: CASSLTGTTEAFF. The full variable domain, in which reference TRBV5-4 and TRBJ1-1 provide the parts outside the CDR3, is ETGVTQSPTHLIKTRGQQVTLRCSSQSGHNTVSWYQQALGQGPQFIFQYYREEENGRGNFPPRFSGLQFPNYSSELNVNALELDDSALYLCASSLTGTTEAFFGQGTRLTVV.

This sequence joins TRBV10-2 and TRBJ2-3; tentatively, D is TRBD2 (5 bases). The germline V gene has CDR1 WSHSY and CDR2 SAAADI. With 6 bases removed from V and 4 bases from J, the gap between germline ends came to 26 bases. This CDR3 is 18 amino acids long. CDR3 nucleotides: TGCGCCAGCAGCAGGAGGAGTTCTTCGCTAAAAGGATCAGATACGCAGTATTTT. Its translation is CASSRRSSSLKGSDTQYF.

The chain employs TRBV5-1 and TRBJ1-6; TRBD1 agrees at 8 bases. CDR1 is SGHRS and CDR2 is YFSETQ in the germline V gene. Trimming removed 4 bases from V and 5 bases from J; junction bases left unmatched: 8. The CDR3 runs 16 residues. The CDR3 protein is CASSANRGQDNSPLHF. The CDR3, as DNA: TGCGCCAGCAGCGCCAACAGGGGACAGGATAATTCACCCCTCCACTTT.

This clone was seen just once. The chain recombines TRBV11-3 with TRBJ2-7; 7 nucleotides line up with TRBD2. V was clipped by 2 bases and J by 2 bases; unmatched bases: 6. Germline loops: CDR1 SGHNT, CDR2 YENEEA. CDR3 length: 15 residues. In DNA form, the CDR3 reads TGTGCCAGCAGCTTAAGCGACGGGGGGACCTACGAGCAGTACTTC. The encoded protein is CASSLSDGGTYEQYF.

This chain's CDR3 is CASSQAAPLVTDTQYF. The CDR3 DNA follows: TGTGCCAGCAGTCAGGCCGCTCCCTTAGTGACAGATACGCAGTATTTT. The rearrangement joins TRBV28 to TRBJ2-3; D is undetermined. CDR1 and CDR2 (germline): MDHEN, SYDVKM. CDR3 size: 16 residues. V lost 5 bases to trimming and J lost 3 bases, with 18 bases between them. The entire variable domain, with the rest obtained from reference TRBV28 and TRBJ2-3, is as follows: DVKVTQSSRYLVKRTGEKVFLECVQDMDHENMFWYRQDPGLGLRLIYFSYDVKMKEKGDIPEGYSVSREKKERFSLILESASTNQTSMYLCASSQAAPLVTDTQYFGPGTRLTVL.

The chain employs TRBV7-6 and TRBJ2-3; the D is unclear. Germline V CDR1 and CDR2: SGHVS, FNYEAQ. This CDR3 is 13 amino acids long. V was cut by 3 bases and J by 6 bases, with 10 bases left in between. CDR3 in amino acids: CASSLTELDTQYF. The CDR3, as DNA: TGTGCCAGCAGCTTGACTGAGTTGGATACGCAGTATTTT.

The chain couples TRBV5-1 to TRBJ1-4; 7 bases agree with TRBD1. In germline, CDR1 is SGHRS, CDR2 YFSETQ. The CDR3 runs 14 residues. Losses at the gene ends were 5 bases for V and 7 bases for J; bases not matched to a gene: 8. CDR3 DNA: TGCGCCAGCAGGACAGGGCTGGGAGGTGAAAAACTGTTTTTT. Its translation is CASRTGLGGEKLFF.

V usage is TRBV28 and J usage is TRBJ1-1; 7 bases agree with TRBD1. V gave up 2 bases and J gave up 5 bases; unmatched junction bases: 5. The CDR3 has 14 amino acids. Germline CDR1 MDHEN, CDR2 SYDVKM. In DNA, the CDR3 is TGTGCCAGCAGTTTAGGCAGGGGGGTGACTGAAGCTTTCTTT. Encoded protein: CASSLGRGVTEAFF.

This chain uses TRBV28 with TRBJ1-4; D remains ambiguous. Trimming took off 7 bases at V and 5 bases at J, with 8 bases between the two ends. The CDR3 runs to 12 residues. Germline V gene sequence: CDR1 MDHEN, CDR2 SYDVKM. Written as DNA, the CDR3 is TGTGCCAGCAATCAGGCCAATGAAAAACTGTTTTTT. Its protein is CASNQANEKLFF. Combining the CDR3 with reference TRBV28 and TRBJ1-4 gives the whole variable domain DVKVTQSSRYLVKRTGEKVFLECVQDMDHENMFWYRQDPGLGLRLIYFSYDVKMKEKGDIPEGYSVSREKKERFSLILESASTNQTSMYLCASNQANEKLFFGSGTQLSVL.

The chain has TRBV28 and TRBJ2-7; D is perhaps TRBD2 (6 bases). The germline gives CDR1 MDHEN, CDR2 SYDVKM. The V gene lost 6 bases and the J gene lost 4 bases, with 16 bases spanning the gap. The CDR3 extends over 14 amino acids. CDR3: CASRISGPFYEQYF. CDR3 nucleotide sequence: TGTGCCAGCAGGATCAGCGGGCCTTTTTACGAGCAGTACTTC. The whole variable domain, filled in from reference TRBV28 and TRBJ2-7, reads DVKVTQSSRYLVKRTGEKVFLECVQDMDHENMFWYRQDPGLGLRLIYFSYDVKMKEKGDIPEGYSVSREKKERFSLILESASTNQTSMYLCASRISGPFYEQYFGPGTRLTVT.

This clone came up once. The chain is built from TRBV6-6 and TRBJ1-2, with 7 bases identical to TRBD1. The CDR3 is 13 residues long. From germline, CDR1 is MNHNY and CDR2 SVGAGI (reference sequence). Germline trimming cut 7 bases from V and 4 bases from J; bases unmatched to any gene: 6. CDR3 DNA: TGTGCCAGCACCAGAACAGGGGTCTATGGCTACACCTTC. Encoded protein: CASTRTGVYGYTF.